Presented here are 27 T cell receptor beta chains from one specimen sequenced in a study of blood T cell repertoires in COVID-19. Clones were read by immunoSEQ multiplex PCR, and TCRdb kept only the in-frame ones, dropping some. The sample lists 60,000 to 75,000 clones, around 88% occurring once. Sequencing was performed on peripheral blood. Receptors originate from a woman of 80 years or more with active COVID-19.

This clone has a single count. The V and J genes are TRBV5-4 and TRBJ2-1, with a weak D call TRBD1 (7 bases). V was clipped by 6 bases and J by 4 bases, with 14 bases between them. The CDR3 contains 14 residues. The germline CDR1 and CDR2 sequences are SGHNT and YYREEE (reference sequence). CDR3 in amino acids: CASTLQGTYNEQFF. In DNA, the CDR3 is TGTGCCAGCACCCTACAGGGGACTTACAATGAGCAGTTCTTC.

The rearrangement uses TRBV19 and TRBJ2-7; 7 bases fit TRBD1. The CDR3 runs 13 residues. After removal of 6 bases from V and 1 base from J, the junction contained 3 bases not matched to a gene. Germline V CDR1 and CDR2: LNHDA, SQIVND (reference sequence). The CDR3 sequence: CASSRTGSYEQYF. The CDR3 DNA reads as TGTGCCAGTAGCCGGACAGGTTCCTACGAGCAGTACTTC.

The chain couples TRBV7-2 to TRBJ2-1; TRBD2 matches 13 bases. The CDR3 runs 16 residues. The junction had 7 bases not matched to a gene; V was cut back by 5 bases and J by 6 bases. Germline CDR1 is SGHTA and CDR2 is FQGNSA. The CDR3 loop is CASSPILAGGRNEQFF. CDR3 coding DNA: TGTGCCAGCAGCCCTATACTAGCGGGGGGGCGCAATGAGCAGTTCTTC. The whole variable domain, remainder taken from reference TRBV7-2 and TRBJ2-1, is GAGVSQSPSNKVTEKGKDVELRCDPISGHTALYWYRQSLGQGLEFLIYFQGNSAPDKSGLPSDRFSAERTGGSVSTLTIQRTQQEDSAVYLCASSPILAGGRNEQFFGPGTRLTVL.

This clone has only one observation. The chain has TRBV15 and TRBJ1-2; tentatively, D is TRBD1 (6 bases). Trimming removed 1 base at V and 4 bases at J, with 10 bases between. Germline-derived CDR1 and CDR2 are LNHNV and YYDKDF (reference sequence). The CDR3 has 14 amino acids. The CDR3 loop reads CATSRAGTIYGYTF. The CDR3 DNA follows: TGTGCCACCAGCAGAGCCGGGACAATCTATGGCTACACCTTC.

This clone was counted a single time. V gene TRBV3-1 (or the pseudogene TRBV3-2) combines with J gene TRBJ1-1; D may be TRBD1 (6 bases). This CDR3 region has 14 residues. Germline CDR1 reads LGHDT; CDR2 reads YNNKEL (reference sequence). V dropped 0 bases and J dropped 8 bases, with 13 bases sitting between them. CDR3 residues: CASSQDRTQGEAFF. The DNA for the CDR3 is TGTGCCAGCAGCCAAGATCGGACCCAGGGGGAAGCTTTCTTT.

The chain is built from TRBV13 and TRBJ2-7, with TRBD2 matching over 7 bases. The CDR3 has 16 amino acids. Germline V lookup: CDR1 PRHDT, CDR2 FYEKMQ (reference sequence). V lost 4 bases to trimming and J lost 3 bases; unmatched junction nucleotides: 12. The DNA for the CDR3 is TGTGCCAGCAGCTCACGGGACTGGGGGGGGAGCTACGAGCAGTACTTC. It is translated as CASSSRDWGGSYEQYF.

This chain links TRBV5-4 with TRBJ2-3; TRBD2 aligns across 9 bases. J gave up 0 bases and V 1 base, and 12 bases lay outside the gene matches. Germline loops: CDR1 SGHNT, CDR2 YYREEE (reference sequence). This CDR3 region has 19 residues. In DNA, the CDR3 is TGTGCCAGCAGCTTGCGCCCGACTAGCGGACCTGCTAGCACAGATACGCAGTATTTT. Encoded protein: CASSLRPTSGPASTDTQYF.

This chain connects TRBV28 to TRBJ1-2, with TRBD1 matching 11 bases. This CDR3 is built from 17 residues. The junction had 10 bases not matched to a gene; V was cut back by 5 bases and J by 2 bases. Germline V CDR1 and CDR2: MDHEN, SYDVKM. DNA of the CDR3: TGTGCCAGCAGTACTATCCGGACAGGGGGCATGAACTATGGCTACACCTTC. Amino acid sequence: CASSTIRTGGMNYGYTF.

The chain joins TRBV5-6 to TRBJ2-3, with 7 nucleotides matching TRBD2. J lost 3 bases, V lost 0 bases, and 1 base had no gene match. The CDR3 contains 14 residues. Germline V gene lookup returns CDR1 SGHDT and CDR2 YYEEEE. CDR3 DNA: TGTGCCAGCAGCTTGGCGGGGGGAACAGATACGCAGTATTTT. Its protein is CASSLAGGTDTQYF.

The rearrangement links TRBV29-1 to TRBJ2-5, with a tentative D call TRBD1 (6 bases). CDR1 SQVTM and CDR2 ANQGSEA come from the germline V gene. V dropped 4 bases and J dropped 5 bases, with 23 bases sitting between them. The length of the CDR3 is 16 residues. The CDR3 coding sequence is TGCAGCGTTGTGACCCAGGGGCGAAGGGGGTGGGAGACCCAGTACTTC. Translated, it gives CSVVTQGRRGWETQYF.

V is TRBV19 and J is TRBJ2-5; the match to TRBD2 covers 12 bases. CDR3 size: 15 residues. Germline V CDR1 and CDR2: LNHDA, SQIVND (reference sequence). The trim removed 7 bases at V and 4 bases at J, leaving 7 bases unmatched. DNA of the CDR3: TGTGCCAGTATGCGACTAGCGGGGGTGGGAGAGACCCAGTACTTC. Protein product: CASMRLAGVGETQYF.

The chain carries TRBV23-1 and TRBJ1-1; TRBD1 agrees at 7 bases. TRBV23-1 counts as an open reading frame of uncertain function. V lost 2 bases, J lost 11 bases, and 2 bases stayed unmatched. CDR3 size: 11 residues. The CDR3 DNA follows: TGCGCCAGCAGTCAAAGGGGGCGGGCTTTCTTT. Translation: CASSQRGRAFF.

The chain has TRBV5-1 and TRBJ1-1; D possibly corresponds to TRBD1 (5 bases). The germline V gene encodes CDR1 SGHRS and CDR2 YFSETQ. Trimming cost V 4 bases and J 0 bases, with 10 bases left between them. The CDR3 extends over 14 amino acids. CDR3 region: CASSPGLLNTEAFF. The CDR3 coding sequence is TGCGCCAGCAGCCCGGGACTTTTGAACACTGAAGCTTTCTTT.

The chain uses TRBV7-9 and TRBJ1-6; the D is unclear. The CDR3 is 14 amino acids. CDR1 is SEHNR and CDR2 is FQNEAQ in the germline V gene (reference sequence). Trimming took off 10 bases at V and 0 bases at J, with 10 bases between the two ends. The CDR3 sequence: CAISTLSYNSPLHF. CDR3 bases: TGTGCCATTTCGACTCTCTCCTATAATTCACCCCTCCACTTT.

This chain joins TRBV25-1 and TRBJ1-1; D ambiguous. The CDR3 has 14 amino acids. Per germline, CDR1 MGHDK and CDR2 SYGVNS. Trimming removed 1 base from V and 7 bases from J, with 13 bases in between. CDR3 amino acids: CASSELAGEIEAFF. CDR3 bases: TGTGCCAGCAGTGAATTGGCCGGAGAAATTGAAGCTTTCTTT.

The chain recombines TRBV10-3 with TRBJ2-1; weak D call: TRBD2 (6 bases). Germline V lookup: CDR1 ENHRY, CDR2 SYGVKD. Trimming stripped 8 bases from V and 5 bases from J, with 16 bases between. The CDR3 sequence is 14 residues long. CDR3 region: CAIGGAGGDNEQFF. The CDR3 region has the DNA TGTGCCATCGGAGGAGCGGGCGGGGACAATGAGCAGTTCTTC.

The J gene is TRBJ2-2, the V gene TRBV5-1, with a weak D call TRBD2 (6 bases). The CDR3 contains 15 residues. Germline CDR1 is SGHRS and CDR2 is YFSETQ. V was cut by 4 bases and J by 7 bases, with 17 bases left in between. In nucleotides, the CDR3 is TGCGCCAGCAGCAGGGCGGGGCGCGTTAGCGGGGAGCTGTTTTTT. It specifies CASSRAGRVSGELFF.

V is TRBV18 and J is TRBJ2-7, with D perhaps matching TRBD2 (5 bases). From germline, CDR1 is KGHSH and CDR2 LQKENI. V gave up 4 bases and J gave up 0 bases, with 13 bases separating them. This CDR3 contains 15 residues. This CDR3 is CASSRASGFSYEQYF. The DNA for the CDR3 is TGTGCCAGCTCACGGGCTTCGGGATTCTCCTACGAGCAGTACTTC.

The chain's CDR3 is CASSLVASGGYLETQYF. The CDR3 bases are TGCGCCAGCAGCTTGGTGGCTAGCGGGGGGTACCTGGAGACCCAGTACTTC. This chain joins TRBV5-1 and TRBJ2-5, with 11 bases lining up with TRBD2. Germline-derived CDR1 and CDR2 are SGHRS and YFSETQ. With V trimmed by 0 bases and J by 5 bases, 9 bases remained unmatched. CDR3 length: 17 amino acids.

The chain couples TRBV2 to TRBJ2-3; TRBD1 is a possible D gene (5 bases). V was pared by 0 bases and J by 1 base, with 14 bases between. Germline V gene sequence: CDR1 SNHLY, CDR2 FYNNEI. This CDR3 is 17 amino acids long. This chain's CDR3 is CASSEAEVGAGTDTQYF. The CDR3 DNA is TGTGCCAGCAGTGAAGCCGAGGTAGGGGCGGGCACAGATACGCAGTATTTT.

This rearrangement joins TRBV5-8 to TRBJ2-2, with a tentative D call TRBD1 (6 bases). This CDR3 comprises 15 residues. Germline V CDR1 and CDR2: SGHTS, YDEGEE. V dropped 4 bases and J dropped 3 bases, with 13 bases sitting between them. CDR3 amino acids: CASSTTGTYTGELFF. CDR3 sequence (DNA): TGTGCCAGCAGCACCACAGGGACATACACCGGGGAGCTGTTTTTT.

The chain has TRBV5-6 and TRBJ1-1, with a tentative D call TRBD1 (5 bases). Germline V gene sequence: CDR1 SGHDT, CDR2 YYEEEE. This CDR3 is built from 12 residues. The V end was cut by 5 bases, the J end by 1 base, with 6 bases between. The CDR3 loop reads CASSTGNTEAFF. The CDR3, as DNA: TGTGCCAGCAGTACAGGGAACACTGAAGCTTTCTTT.

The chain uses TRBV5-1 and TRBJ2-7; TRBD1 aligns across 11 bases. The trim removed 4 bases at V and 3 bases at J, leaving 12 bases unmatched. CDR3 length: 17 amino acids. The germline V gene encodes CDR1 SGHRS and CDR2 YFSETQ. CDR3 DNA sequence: TGCGCCAGCAGCCTTGAGGCCGGGACAGGGGGAATCTACGAGCAGTACTTC. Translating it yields CASSLEAGTGGIYEQYF.

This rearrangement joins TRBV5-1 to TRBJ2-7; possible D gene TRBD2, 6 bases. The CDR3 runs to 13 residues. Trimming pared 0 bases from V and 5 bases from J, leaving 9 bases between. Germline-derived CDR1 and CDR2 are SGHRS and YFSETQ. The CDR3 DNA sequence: TGCGCCAGCAGCTTGGCCGGGGGAAACGAGCAGTACTTC. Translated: CASSLAGGNEQYF.

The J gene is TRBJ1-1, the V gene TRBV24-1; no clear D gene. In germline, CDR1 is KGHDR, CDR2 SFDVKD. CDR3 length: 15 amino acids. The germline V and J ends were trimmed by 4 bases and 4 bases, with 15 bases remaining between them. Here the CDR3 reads CATSDPLTGGTEAFF. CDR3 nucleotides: TGTGCCACCAGTGACCCGCTGACTGGAGGCACTGAAGCTTTCTTT.

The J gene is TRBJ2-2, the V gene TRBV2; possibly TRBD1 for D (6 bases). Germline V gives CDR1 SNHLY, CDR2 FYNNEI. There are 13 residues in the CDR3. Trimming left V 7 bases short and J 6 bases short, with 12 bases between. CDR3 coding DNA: TGTGCCAGCACAGGGGAAGGGGCCGGGGAGCTGTTTTTT. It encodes CASTGEGAGELFF.

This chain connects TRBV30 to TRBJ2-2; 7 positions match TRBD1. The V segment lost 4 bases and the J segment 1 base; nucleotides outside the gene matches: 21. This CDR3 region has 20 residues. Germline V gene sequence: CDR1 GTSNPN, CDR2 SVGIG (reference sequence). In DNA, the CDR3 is TGTGCCTGGATTCGTCCGTGGCTACCATCCGGACAGGTGAACACCGGGGAGCTGTTTTTT. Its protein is CAWIRPWLPSGQVNTGELFF.